The clone carrying this T cell receptor (beta chain) occurred many times. The antigen remains unidentified. The data are from a study of Graves' ophthalmopathy and Graves' hyperthyroidism. Across the study: Peripheral blood collection took place at initial diagnosis, before any treatment.

RNA served as the template for amplifying TCR beta CDR3 regions. The library came from an HTBI-primed first-round RT-PCR and a second-round multiplex PCR. MiXCR was run by TCRdb on the multiplex PCR reads, yielding one entry per CDR3 protein. Of 340,000 or so distinct CDR3 sequences listed, under 20% are singletons. V lost 4 bases to trimming and J lost 3 bases, with 9 bases between them. Germline V lookup: CDR1 SEHNR, CDR2 FQNEAQ (reference sequence). This CDR3 has 13 residues. The study's findings and limits: Blood also harbored most expanded thyroid clonotypes above 0.001 frequency.

As diagnostic evidence, clinical symptoms, serum thyroxine, TRAb, thyroid ultrasound and orbital computed tomography were relied upon. The specimen was peripheral blood. This TCR was sampled from an adult man with Graves' ophthalmopathy. The chain employs TRBV7-9 and TRBJ1-2; D not resolved. DNA for the CDR3: TGTGCCAGCAGCTGGGGTACGGACTATGGCTACACCTTC. Its protein is CASSWGTDYGYTF.